This T cell receptor (beta chain) was retrieved from a study of T-cell memory formation after mild COVID-19. Constant-segment primers and 5'RACE yielded cDNA libraries for TCR alpha and TCR beta, each carrying sample barcodes and UMIs. TCRdb redid the calling of the 5' RACE reads with MiXCR, one entry per CDR3 protein. The sample lists roughly 480,000 distinct CDR3 sequences; roughly 25% were seen once. The CDR3 sequence is 17 residues long. V lost 1 base and J lost 4, with 19 bases in between. The germline V gene encodes CDR1 SGHNT and CDR2 YENEEA. The origin of this receptor is an adult woman who had mild COVID-19 (a few samples of this study predate the infection). Cell type and time point are not known. The chain has TRBV11-3 and TRBJ1-1; D unclear. What was sequenced was PBMCs or a T cell subset sorted from them (not recorded which). In nucleotides, the CDR3 is TGTGCCAGCAGCTTAGGGGTAAGAAGTTTTGTCGCCACTGAAGCTTTCTTT. Its translation is CASSLGVRSFVATEAFF.